One sample yielded the 10 T cell receptor beta chains listed below, sequenced in a study of human T cells and chemical hapten exposure. TCRdb re-called the RACE reads with MiXCR, one entry per CDR3 protein. The data show about 340,000 distinct CDR3 sequences, about 7% seen once. Time point described: patch test 1, 2 weeks after DPC sensitization. Treatment specified: therapeutic diphenylcyclopropenone sensitization with weekly scalp DPC. The sample in question was whole blood, obtained in connection with sensitization to the hapten diphenylcyclopropenone (DPC). These receptor sequences come from a young woman with alopecia areata. Some clones in this sample may be carry-over from other donors' samples.

This clonotype occurred once. A single base separates this from a much larger clone, so it may be a read error. V and J are TRBV6-5 and TRBJ1-2; 9 bases agree with TRBD1. The CDR3 loop spans 14 amino acids. The germline V gene encodes CDR1 MNHEY and CDR2 SVGAGI. DNA for the CDR3: TGTGTCAGCAAAACCACAGGGGGCCCATCTGGCTACACCTTC. It specifies CVSKTTGGPSGYTF.

This clonotype was counted ten times or more. The chain has TRBV11-2 and TRBJ2-2, with 8 bases aligning to TRBD1. This CDR3 has 15 amino acids. J lost 3 bases, V lost 5 bases, and 5 bases had no gene match. Germline V gives CDR1 SGHAT, CDR2 FQNNGV. In DNA form, the CDR3 reads TGTGCCAGCAGCCGACAGGGGACGGACACCGGGGAGCTGTTTTTT. Translated, it gives CASSRQGTDTGELFF.

This clonotype was found many times. V usage is TRBV12-3 or TRBV12-4 and J usage is TRBJ1-5; 7 bases map to TRBD1. The V and J ends lost 4 bases and 6 bases, in that order; junction bases with no gene match: 9. The CDR3 length is 15 residues. CDR3 sequence: CASSSLGRGRQPQHF. DNA of the CDR3: TGTGCCAGCAGTTCCCTCGGGAGGGGGCGTCAGCCCCAGCATTTT.

In this sample, this clonotype turned up a few times. The V and J genes are TRBV12-3 or TRBV12-4 and TRBJ1-2; D is unresolved. This CDR3 is built from 15 residues. Between the trimmed V and J ends, which lost 3 bases and 5 bases, there was a span of 16 bases. The CDR3 here is CASSLILGLIYGYTF. The CDR3 DNA sequence: TGTGCCAGCAGTTTGATCCTAGGCCTTATTTATGGCTACACCTTC.

The rearrangement uses TRBV29-1 and TRBJ2-7, with 7 nucleotides matching TRBD1. Germline values: CDR1 SQVTM, CDR2 ANQGSEA. CDR3 size: 14 residues. J was trimmed by 2 bases and V by 7 bases; bases with no gene match: 11. The CDR3 DNA follows: TGCAGCGGGACCGGGACAGTTTACCCCTACGAGCAGTACTTC. Protein sequence: CSGTGTVYPYEQYF.

This chain links TRBV2 with TRBJ2-5; TRBD2 matches 8 bases. V was pared by 7 bases and J by 2 bases, with 9 bases of the junction left unmatched. The CDR3 covers 15 residues. Germline assignment: CDR1 SNHLY and CDR2 FYNNEI. CDR3 DNA sequence: TGTGCCAGCATCGAATGGCGGGGGGAACAAGAGACCCAGTACTTC. Protein sequence: CASIEWRGEQETQYF.

About this clonotype itself: An end of the junction differs from the germline gene, which may be a read error. The V call is TRBV29-1, the J call TRBJ1-3; 7 bases line up with TRBD1. Germline V gives CDR1 SQVTM, CDR2 ANQGSEA. This CDR3 region has 13 residues. The CDR3 DNA sequence: TGCAGCGGGATGACAGGGTCTGGAAACACCGTATATTTT. Amino acids: CSGMTGSGNTVYF.

In this sample, this clonotype turned up a few times. J is TRBJ2-2 and V is TRBV7-2; D ambiguous. V lost 0 bases and J lost 6, with 2 bases in between. The CDR3 is made up of 12 amino acids. The V gene's germline CDR1 is SGHTA and CDR2 FQGNSA. The CDR3 DNA sequence: TGTGCCAGCAGCTTAGCTTCCGGGGAGCTGTTTTTT. It is translated as CASSLASGELFF.

This clonotype was seen a handful of times. The rearrangement uses TRBV5-5 and TRBJ2-7, with 7 nucleotides matching TRBD2. The CDR3 loop spans 15 amino acids. Germline CDR1 and CDR2: SGHKS and YYEKEE (reference sequence). The J segment lost 0 bases and the V segment lost 1 base, leaving 4 bases of the junction unmatched. The CDR3 reads CASSLRGDTSYEQYF. CDR3 bases: TGTGCCAGCAGCTTGCGGGGGGATACCTCCTACGAGCAGTACTTC.

The chain's CDR3 is CASPGSGFNQPQHF. The CDR3 coding sequence is TGCGCCAGCCCTGGAAGCGGATTCAATCAGCCCCAGCATTTT. The rearrangement uses TRBV4-3 and TRBJ1-5; no firm D call. There are 14 residues in the CDR3. V was trimmed by 8 bases and J by 3 bases, leaving 14 bases between them. Germline loops: CDR1 LGHNA, CDR2 YSLEER.